Following are 19 T cell receptor beta chains from one sample sequenced in a study of blood T cell repertoires in COVID-19. TCRdb's copy holds only in-frame clones and misses some; the assay was immunoSEQ multiplex PCR. The repertoire holds approximately 210,000 clones, with just under 85% as singletons. Sequenced: peripheral blood. The source of these receptors is a man aged 60-69 years with COVID-19, enrolled during active disease.

This rearrangement joins TRBV2 to TRBJ1-4; a weak D match, TRBD1 (5 bases). The CDR3 runs to 14 residues. CDR1 is SNHLY, CDR2 FYNNEI, per germline. The V end was cut by 3 bases, the J end by 2 bases, with 7 bases between. CDR3 residues: CASSETATNEKLFF. CDR3 nucleotide sequence: TGTGCCAGCAGTGAGACAGCTACTAATGAAAAACTGTTTTTT.

DNA of the CDR3: TGTGCCTGGAGTCCCGGGACTCCCCTCTATGAGCAGTTCTTC. Protein sequence: CAWSPGTPLYEQFF. The chain recombines TRBV30 with TRBJ2-1, with a possible D match to TRBD2 (6 bases). The V gene lost 2 bases and the J gene lost 8 bases, with 16 bases spanning the gap. The CDR3 is 14 residues long. Germline V gene lookup returns CDR1 GTSNPN and CDR2 SVGIG (reference sequence).

The J gene is TRBJ2-5, the V gene TRBV5-4; 11 bases fit TRBD1. Losses at the gene ends were 1 base for V and 7 bases for J; bases not matched to a gene: 6. The CDR3 length is 15 residues. Germline loops: CDR1 SGHNT, CDR2 YYREEE (reference sequence). The CDR3 region is CASSLYGTGGGTQYF. The CDR3 nucleotides read TGTGCCAGCAGCTTGTATGGGACAGGGGGAGGGACCCAGTACTTC. The full variable domain, its missing parts supplied by reference TRBV5-4 and TRBJ2-5, is ETGVTQSPTHLIKTRGQQVTLRCSSQSGHNTVSWYQQALGQGPQFIFQYYREEENGRGNFPPRFSGLQFPNYSSELNVNALELDDSALYLCASSLYGTGGGTQYFGPGTRLLVL.

The chain employs TRBV11-2 and TRBJ2-5; TRBD1 matches 12 bases. The CDR3 runs 16 residues. V lost 1 base to trimming and J lost 5 bases; unmatched junction nucleotides: 5. From germline, CDR1 is SGHAT and CDR2 FQNNGV. CDR3: CASSLGGTGGRETQYF. The CDR3 DNA reads as TGTGCCAGCAGCTTAGGCGGGACAGGGGGCCGGGAGACCCAGTACTTC.

This chain links TRBV27 with TRBJ2-1, with 10 nucleotides matching TRBD2. The CDR3 loop spans 16 amino acids. V lost 1 base to trimming and J lost 7 bases; unmatched junction nucleotides: 7. Germline V lookup: CDR1 MNHEY, CDR2 SMNVEV (reference sequence). CDR3 sequence reads: CASSLWLAGVMNEQFF. As DNA, the CDR3 is TGTGCCAGCAGTTTATGGCTAGCGGGAGTGATGAATGAGCAGTTCTTC.

The table lists this clone with a few counts. The rearrangement links TRBV12-2 to TRBJ1-5; TRBD1, as called in the table, went unchecked against the DNA. TRBV12-2 is reported as a pseudogene. The length of the CDR3 is 14 residues. The CDR3 spells CACEQGQGNQPQHF. The CDR3 nucleotides read TGTGCATGTGAACAGGGACAGGGCAATCAGCCCCAGCATTTT.

This chain connects TRBV3-1 (or the pseudogene TRBV3-2) to TRBJ1-2; TRBD1 matches 9 bases. This CDR3 has 16 residues. Germline lookup yields CDR1 LGHDT and CDR2 YNNKEL (reference sequence). V lost 3 bases, J lost 4 bases, and 9 bases stayed unmatched. CDR3 nucleotides: TGTGCCAGCAGCCAGAACCCCGGGACAGGGAGCTATGGCTACACCTTC. Translated: CASSQNPGTGSYGYTF.

The chain links TRBV18 to TRBJ2-5, with 9 bases matching TRBD2. Germline V gene data show CDR1 as KGHSH and CDR2 as LQKENI. CDR3 length equals 18 residues. The junction had 15 bases not matched to a gene; V was cut back by 3 bases and J by 4 bases. The CDR3 is CASSPPGGGSGRGETQYF. Written as DNA, the CDR3 is TGTGCCAGCTCACCTCCGGGGGGAGGTAGCGGGAGAGGAGAGACCCAGTACTTC.

The CDR3 DNA reads as TGTGCCAGCAGCGTAGATGGGGGCAGCTTCACAGATACGCAGTATTTT. As protein: CASSVDGGSFTDTQYF. The V call is TRBV9, the J call TRBJ2-3; a weak D match, TRBD1 (6 bases). CDR3 length: 16 residues. V lost 0 bases and J 2 bases, leaving 13 bases between the germline ends. Germline-derived CDR1 and CDR2 are SGDLS and YYNGEE.

This chain connects TRBV6-6 to TRBJ1-2, with TRBD1 identical over 8 bases. V lost 0 bases and J lost 8; bases outside the gene matches: 5. The germline V gene encodes CDR1 MNHNY and CDR2 SVGAGI (reference sequence). The CDR3 has 14 residues. The CDR3 protein is CASSYSDRVEGYTF. DNA of the CDR3: TGTGCCAGCAGTTACTCGGACAGGGTAGAAGGCTACACCTTC.

This clone was counted between two and nine times. The chain uses TRBV4-1 and TRBJ2-7; perhaps TRBD1 as D (6 bases). Germline V gene sequence: CDR1 MGHRA, CDR2 YSYEKL. The CDR3 is made up of 14 amino acids. Trimming took off 1 base at V and 3 bases at J, with 10 bases between the two ends. As DNA, the CDR3 is TGCGCCAGCAGCCAAGGCCCAGGGGTCTACGAGCAGTACTTC. Translated: CASSQGPGVYEQYF.

The gene calls are TRBV7-2 and TRBJ1-2; 7 positions match TRBD1. Germline V gene lookup returns CDR1 SGHTA and CDR2 FQGNSA. V shed 4 bases and J 4 bases; nucleotides not matched to a gene: 9. The CDR3 is 15 amino acids. CDR3 DNA sequence: TGTGCCAGCAGCTCGGACAGGAATAGTATCTATGGCTACACCTTC. Translation gives CASSSDRNSIYGYTF. Supplemented by reference TRBV7-2 and TRBJ1-2, the full variable domain reads GAGVSQSPSNKVTEKGKDVELRCDPISGHTALYWYRQSLGQGLEFLIYFQGNSAPDKSGLPSDRFSAERTGGSVSTLTIQRTQQEDSAVYLCASSSDRNSIYGYTFGSGTRLTVV.

The chain has TRBV28 and TRBJ1-6, with D unresolved. Germline V gives CDR1 MDHEN, CDR2 SYDVKM. The CDR3 loop spans 13 amino acids. V dropped 4 bases and J dropped 8 bases, with 9 bases sitting between them. The CDR3 region is CASSSKGDSPLHF. The CDR3 nucleotides read TGTGCCAGCAGTTCTAAGGGAGATTCACCCCTCCACTTT.

This clone was seen once. This chain links TRBV3-1 (or the pseudogene TRBV3-2) with TRBJ1-2; TRBD1 matches at 10 bases. The junction had 4 bases not matched to a gene; V was cut back by 8 bases and J by 4 bases. The CDR3 runs to 13 residues. From germline, CDR1 is LGHDT and CDR2 YNNKEL (reference sequence). CDR3 DNA sequence: TGTGCCAGCGGGGACAGGGGTTTCTATGGCTACACCTTC. It encodes CASGDRGFYGYTF.

The V call is TRBV9, the J call TRBJ2-3, with 10 positions matching TRBD2. Trimming at V came to 4 bases and at J to 1 base, leaving 3 bases not matched to a gene. There are 15 residues in the CDR3. The germline gives CDR1 SGDLS, CDR2 YYNGEE. The CDR3 DNA reads as TGTGCCAGCAGCCCTGGACTAGCGGGCACAGATACGCAGTATTTT. Amino acid sequence: CASSPGLAGTDTQYF. Full variable domain (remainder filled in from reference TRBV9 and TRBJ2-3): DSGVTQTPKHLITATGQRVTLRCSPRSGDLSVYWYQQSLDQGLQFLIQYYNGEERAKGNILERFSAQQFPDLHSELNLSSLELGDSALYFCASSPGLAGTDTQYFGPGTRLTVL.

This chain links TRBV4-2 with TRBJ1-5; 9 nucleotides agree with TRBD1. Germline CDR1 and CDR2: LGHNA and YNFKEQ. Losses at the gene ends were 0 bases for V and 6 bases for J; bases not matched to a gene: 12. CDR3 size: 18 residues. DNA of the CDR3: TGTGCCAGCAGCCAAGATTTCGTCGGGGGACAGGGAGCTCAGCCCCAGCATTTT. Protein sequence: CASSQDFVGGQGAQPQHF.

This chain links TRBV30 with TRBJ1-1, with unresolved D. Trimming took 2 bases from V and 3 from J, leaving 16 bases between them. The CDR3 spans 15 residues. Germline lookup yields CDR1 GTSNPN and CDR2 SVGIG (reference sequence). The DNA of the CDR3 is TGTGCCTGGAGTCGACCGGAGATTCGGTACACTGAAGCTTTCTTT. It encodes CAWSRPEIRYTEAFF.

J is TRBJ2-7 and V is TRBV3-1 (or the pseudogene TRBV3-2), with 7 nucleotides matching TRBD1. V shed 6 bases, J shed 6 bases, and the junction held 8 bases outside the gene matches. CDR1 is LGHDT, CDR2 YNNKEL, per germline (reference sequence). The CDR3 runs 13 residues. The CDR3: CASSLPGTVEQYF. The CDR3 DNA follows: TGTGCCAGCAGTCTTCCCGGGACAGTCGAGCAGTACTTC.

The chain recombines TRBV7-9 with TRBJ2-1; possibly TRBD2 for D (5 bases). Germline V gives CDR1 SEHNR, CDR2 FQNEAQ (reference sequence). V dropped 0 bases and J dropped 7 bases, with 10 bases sitting between them. This CDR3 has 14 residues. This chain's CDR3 is CASSLAGGLNEQFF. CDR3 DNA: TGTGCCAGCAGCTTAGCTGGAGGTTTAAATGAGCAGTTCTTC.